This is a list of T cell receptor beta chains from one sample in a study of B cell selection in AIRE deficiency. TCRdb's copy holds only in-frame clones and misses some; the assay was immunoSEQ multiplex PCR. The table lists some 27,000 clones, roughly 96% of them singletons. The sequenced sample consisted of CD4+CD127+ conventional T cells sorted from PBMCs. The source is a human donor in good health. Each CDR3 is given with its conserved first and last residue. D genes are given only for firm matches. Size is omitted from some rows. Given values are once, few, many or a class for expanded clones.

>-|TRBJ2-7|once|TRBV6-1
CASRSLRGSYEQYF
TGTGCCAGCAGGAGTTTAAGGGGCTCCTACGAGCAGTACTTC
>TRBD1|TRBJ2-1|-|TRBV11-2
CASSLALDRYNEQFF
TGTGCCAGCAGCTTAGCCCTGGACAGGTACAATGAGCAGTTCTTC
>-|TRBJ2-7|-|TRBV29-1
CSVAGGGRGFTYEQYF
TGCAGCGTTGCTGGGGGCGGGAGAGGTTTTACCTACGAGCAGTACTTC
>TRBD2|TRBJ2-7|-|TRBV30
CAWSVRAGRAREQYF
TGTGCCTGGAGTGTACGGGCAGGGAGGGCACGTGAGCAGTACTTC
>-|TRBJ1-2|once|TRBV2
CASTEVLSDYGYTF
TGTGCCAGCACCGAGGTACTGTCTGACTATGGCTACACCTTC
>-|TRBJ1-1|-|TRBV5-4
CASSFEGVDTEAFF
TGTGCCAGCAGCTTTGAAGGGGTGGACACTGAAGCTTTCTTT
>-|TRBJ1-2|-|TRBV7-9
CASNPRTAPNYGYTF
TGTGCCAGCAACCCCCGGACAGCACCAAACTATGGCTACACCTTC
>-|TRBJ1-2|-|TRBV13
CASSLGPRYTF
TGTGCCAGCAGCTTAGGCCCCCGCTACACCTTC
>-|TRBJ2-5|-|TRBV5-6
CASSRAGLIEAQYF
TGTGCCAGCAGCCGGGCAGGGCTCATCGAGGCCCAGTACTTC
>-|TRBJ2-2|once|TRBV29-1
CSVTSNTGELFF
TGCAGCGTTACTAGTAACACCGGGGAGCTGTTTTTT